The source of this T cell receptor beta chain is a study of T cell responses to AZD1222 COVID-19 vaccine. The study, taken as a whole, reports: With two AZD1222 doses given, Spike-specific TCR breadth and depth both rose. Vaccine-related CD4 TCRs covered spike, predominating at 160-218 and 743-854.

It was second doses at about 4 or about 12 weeks that were pooled. Some clones are missing from TCRdb's copy, which holds only in-frame ones; the method was immunoSEQ multiplex PCR. The repertoire holds more than 95,000 clones, with 84% as singletons. A note on this clone: Its specificity is unknown.

From germline, CDR1 is KGHSH and CDR2 LQKENI. This CDR3 is built from 16 residues. Trimming shortened V by 2 bases and J by 3 bases, and 17 bases separated the two germline ends. The input for sequencing was peripheral blood, taken 28 days after the second AZD1222 dose. The chain carries TRBV18 and TRBJ2-7; no definite D call. This clonotype originated in an adult who received the AZD1222 COVID-19 vaccine. The CDR3 region is CASSPILGRSNYEQYF. The CDR3 DNA reads TGTGCCAGCTCACCAATTCTAGGCAGATCCAACTACGAGCAGTACTTC.